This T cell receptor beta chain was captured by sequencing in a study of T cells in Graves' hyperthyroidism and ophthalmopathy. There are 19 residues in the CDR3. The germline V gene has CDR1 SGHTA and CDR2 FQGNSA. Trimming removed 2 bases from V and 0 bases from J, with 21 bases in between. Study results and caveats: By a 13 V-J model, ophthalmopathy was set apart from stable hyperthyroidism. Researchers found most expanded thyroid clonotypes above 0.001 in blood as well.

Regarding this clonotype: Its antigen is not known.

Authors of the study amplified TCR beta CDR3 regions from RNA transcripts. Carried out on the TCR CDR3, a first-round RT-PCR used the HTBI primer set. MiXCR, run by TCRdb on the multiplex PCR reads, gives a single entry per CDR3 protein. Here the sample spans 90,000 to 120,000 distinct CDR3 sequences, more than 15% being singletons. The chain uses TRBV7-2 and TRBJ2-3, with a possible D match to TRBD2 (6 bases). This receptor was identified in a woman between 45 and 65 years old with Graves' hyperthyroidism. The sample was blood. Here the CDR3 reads CASSLMASVPRASTDTQYF. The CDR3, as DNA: TGTGCCAGCAGCTTAATGGCTAGCGTGCCCCGTGCTAGCACAGATACGCAGTATTTT.